The TCR beta chain under discussion was sequenced for a study of T cell responses to AZD1222 COVID-19 vaccine (dated by TCRdb to about 2021). With respect to the entire study: TCR sequencing was performed for about 250 trial participants, of whom around 210 were given two doses of AZD1222 and approximately 25 were given two doses of MenACWY control vaccine. Trial participants were enrolled by age into subgroups of 18-55, 56-69 and 70-plus years, and 148, 28 and 57 TCR-sequenced participants, respectively, were included in these subgroups. General conclusions and limits of the study: Because no samples from the day 14 peak response were available, repertoires could be characterized only after the peak T cell response. Conclusions about previously exposed vaccinees were limited because only six AZD1222 recipients were SARS-CoV-2 seropositive at baseline. Epitopes outside the regions mutated in the B.1.351 and B.1.1.7 variants were reportedly recognized by nearly half of the unique spike-specific TCRs. The 56-69-year group was small, and its depth increase did not reach significance, likely because of low power. Participants were mostly white British, with more females than males. The authors suggested clonal diversity may have been underestimated. Vaccine-associated CD4 TCRs spanned the whole spike protein, with dominant responses in regions 160-218 and 743-854. Spike-specific TCR breadth and depth rose significantly after two AZD1222 doses compared with day 0 and with MenACWY recipients.

The CDR3 regions of human TCRbeta chains were analyzed by immunosequencing. The authors' analysis ran thus. Repertoire TCRs were matched against a reference library of SARS-CoV-2-specific TCRs generated with the MIRA antigen-specificity platform. Breadth was defined as the fraction of unique TCRs that were SARS-CoV-2-associated, and depth was defined as the fraction of total T cells that were SARS-CoV-2-associated. Using the MIRA data, each spike-specific TCR was mapped to the spike region that the TCR reacts to and placed in a CD4 or CD8 class. Log10-transformed breadth and depth values were compared by one-way ANOVA with Sidak's multiple comparisons tests. Drawn from immuneACCESS, this table holds only the in-frame rearrangements with V and J called that TCRdb kept. Clones are partly lost; checked studies trace under half to an unresolved V gene and leave the rest unexplained. V, J and clone size are those of that table, while D and trimming were read from the DNA. The sample data list fewer than 85,000 clones, and 89% of these were observed just once. About 9.6% of the sample is in the top ten clones.

This specimen's time point label, per the study, means: about 28 days (+/-7) after the second vaccine dose. AZD1222 recipients given second doses at about 4 weeks or at about 12 weeks were pooled, since spike-specific TCR depth and breadth were not found to differ between the two schedules. Vaccinee samples came from UK trials COV001 and COV002, including a single-blind randomized controlled phase 2/3 trial of AZD1222 (ChAdOx1 nCoV-19) in healthy adults. Trial participant PBMC samples were collected at day 0 and day 28 after the second dose for TCRbeta chain sequencing. This clone was counted a single time. What this receptor recognizes is not known. The input lacks base qualities; no much larger clone sits a single base away. The receptor was derived from an adult who received the AZD1222 COVID-19 vaccine. Sample: peripheral blood, taken 28 days after the second AZD1222 dose.

The nucleotide sequence is given as TGTGCCAGCAGTGAGATCTGGGGACTTTCCTACAATGAGCAGTTCTTC. Translated, this gives CASSEIWGLSYNEQFF. The rearranged chain carries TRBV6-1 and TRBJ2-1; the D gene is perhaps TRBD2, on 6 matching bases. There are 16 amino acids in the CDR3, from cysteine to phenylalanine inclusive. Here the CDR3 DNA is all that survives: 48 bases in frame from base 1. V and J lose 3 bases and 1 base, and a span of 13 bases separates them. Looking up the germline V gene yields CDR1 MNHNS and CDR2 SASEGT.